This T cell receptor (beta chain) stems from a study of cytomegalovirus exposure and HLA in healthy donors. Concerning this clone itself: Its antigen is not identified.

V lost 5 bases, J lost 8 bases, and 10 bases stayed unmatched. Germline loops: CDR1 MDHEN, CDR2 SYDVKM. The CDR3 sequence is 15 residues long. General study findings and limits: The study carried out a later analysis of TCR beta sequences. It associated around 17,000 of them with specific HLA alleles at a false discovery rate of 0.05. Associated with cytomegalovirus, according to the listing, were 150 to 200 TCR beta chains.

PCR used 60 Vbeta primers and 13 Jbeta primers. Clones were read by immunoSEQ multiplex PCR, and TCRdb kept only the in-frame ones, dropping some. The sample yields approximately 160,000 clones, 77% seen once. The receptor comes from a woman between 40 and 55 years old in good health and CMV-seropositive. Sequencing was done on a sample of PBMCs. The rearrangement joins TRBV28 to TRBJ2-1; TRBD1 agrees at 9 bases. The CDR3 spells CASSPPGTGRDEQFF. CDR3 sequence (DNA): TGTGCCAGCAGTCCCCCCGGGACAGGGCGGGATGAGCAGTTCTTC.